The source of this TCR beta chain is a study of cytomegalovirus exposure and HLA in healthy donors (dated by TCRdb to the late 2010s). For the wider study: An earlier analysis of several hundred of the donors reported 250 to 350 Gb of sequence data and roughly 110 million unique TCR beta sequences from about 200 million T cells. About 280 gigabases of sequencing data and around 80 million unique TCR sequences made up an early release that covered 500 to 700 HLA-typed donors. Among the roughly 370 genotyped donors, roughly 80% belonged to the genetic ancestry cluster associated with self-reported Caucasian donors. The study aimed to test whether signatures of past pathogen exposure could be identified by cataloging public T cell receptors. The study profiled the T cell repertoires of 550 to 700 subjects by immunosequencing and related them to cytomegalovirus serostatus. Besides the first cohort of roughly 640 subjects, a separate validation cohort made up of over 95 different subjects was used. High-throughput TCR immunosequencing, statistical association of individual TCRs with disease status, and machine learning were combined to predict cytomegalovirus infection status. To study patterns of TCR occurrence, a later analysis re-analyzed previously published TCR beta repertoires from 666 donors and added high-resolution HLA genotyping. The later analysis used no new phenotypic data to find candidate immune exposures, relying instead on TCR beta sequences and their occurrence across donors. An earlier analysis of 587 of the donors used high-throughput TCR beta sequencing to judge whether each TCR beta V gene segment behaved as functional or pseudogenic. Donor age, sex, ethnicity and CMV serostatus were compiled alongside the repertoire data. Genome-wide SNP genotypes for about 55% of the 666 donors were used in a later genetic analysis, which treated that subset as a discovery cohort. Every repertoire in the discovery cohort had been generated on one and the same sequencing platform. HLA typing covered class I and class II loci at four-digit resolution. Typing coverage differed by locus: A, B, C, DRB1 and DQB1 were typed in about 629-640 donors, DQA1 in 522, DPA1 in over 600, and DPB1 in approximately 450. About 5 DR-DQ haplotypes were handled as single units for association and clustering, since linkage in the cohort was strong. On average, approximately 250,000 unique TCR beta nucleotide sequences were sequenced per donor among more than 350 genotyped donors of the cohort, with around 19% of those sequences being non-productive.

Concerning this clone: The antigen it binds to is not known.

The cohort was made up of approximately 670 healthy bone marrow donors. At the time of sampling, all cohort members were nominally healthy, though unrecorded immune exposures were likely present. The donor tested CMV seropositive, placing the donor among the 250 to 350 seropositive members of the cohort. Each donor provided a peripheral blood sample, and peripheral blood mononuclear cells were used for TCR beta sequencing. The Qiagen DNeasy Blood Extraction Kit was used to extract genomic DNA from the blood cell samples. CDR1 and CDR2 are read off the germline V gene as SGHTA and FQGNSA. V is cut by 1 base and J by 3 bases, and the space between the germline ends is 19 bases. Including cysteine and phenylalanine, the CDR3 has 17 amino acids. Left in the record is the CDR3 DNA by itself, 51 bases read in frame from the first base. Libraries were built with the immunoSEQ multiplex PCR assay. A mixture of 60 forward primers for TCR Vbeta segments and 13 reverse primers for TCR Jbeta segments was used in the multiplex PCR. The CDR3 region of rearranged TCR beta genes was amplified from genomic DNA with a multiplex PCR assay. The Illumina HiSeq System was used to sequence the amplified TCR beta libraries as 87-base-pair reads. As for how the authors treated the data: Across the roughly 600 repertoires, a later analysis counted some 81 million unique TCR beta chains, approximately 10 million of which were shared by at least two donors. To remove PCR and sequencing errors, raw reads were error-corrected and collapsed into unique sequences using a nearest-neighbor algorithm that merged closely related sequences. V, D and J gene segments were assigned by aligning CDR3 sequences to IMGT reference sequences. For a sequence to be retained, a match of at least six nucleotides was required to both a V gene segment and a J gene segment. A rearrangement was called productive if the CDR3 had no stop codons and remained in frame with V and J, and every other rearrangement was called non-productive. Following IMGT convention, CDR3 was defined as the stretch from the second conserved V-encoded cysteine up to the conserved J-encoded phenylalanine. Sequences without an unambiguous match to a single V gene segment were excluded from the earlier analysis of approximately 600 of the donors. In an earlier analysis of approximately 560 of the donors, a V segment was called functional when productive rearrangements were above 56.7%, and segregating when the standard deviation between donors exceeded 5%. A statistical classification framework was developed to diagnose cytomegalovirus status using the catalog of TCR beta chain sequences. V and J gene assignment, in a later analysis, came from comparing TCR nucleotide sequences with IMGT/GENE-DB human TR gene sequences. The TCRdist pipeline was used in a later analysis to assign CDR3 sequences and most-parsimonious VDJ recombination scenarios. In a later analysis, each TCR beta chain was defined by its CDR3 amino acid sequence together with its V-gene family, and reads lacking a unique V-gene family were excluded. In a later analysis, approximately 590 highly shared, low-generation-probability nucleotide sequences were removed to address suspected cross-contamination and a sequencing artifact. In a later analysis, a clonal expansion index was calculated for each public chain from normalized within-repertoire ranks of inferred template counts. In a later analysis, generation probabilities were computed with a VDJ recombination model fitted to out-of-frame rearrangements, and the resulting probabilities were checked against IGoR. Hypergeometric tests were used in a later analysis to score TCR-TCR, TCR-HLA and TCR-CMV co-occurrence, with a repertoire-size bias correction applied to the TCR pairs. To estimate false discovery rates, a later analysis permuted the HLA or CMV assignments 20 times. In a later analysis, co-occurring TCRs were grouped using DBSCAN, with TCRdist sequence similarity added in when clustering inside HLA-allele-positive subsets. Co-occurrence clustering excluded repertoires with fewer than 30,000 or more than 120,000 public chains, plus five with anomalous nucleotide sharing. TCRdb re-hosts the immuneACCESS table, in-frame sequences only. Its copies lack some clones; in the studies checked, an unresolved V gene accounts for under half of them, and the cause for the rest is not known. The D gene and trimming were derived from the DNA, and the V and J assignments and clone size from that table. The table for this sample records roughly 110,000 clones. About 6.8% of the sample rests with the top ten.

General conclusions and limits of the study: The classifier was reported to diagnose cytomegalovirus status with high specificity and sensitivity in both the original cohort and the validation cohort. Some IMGT-functional V segments, including TRBV6-2 and TRBV6-3, could not be told apart with the 87-base-pair reads, so those segments were excluded. In a later analysis, most CMV-associated TCR beta chains were found to appear HLA-restricted, with HLA associations seemingly driven largely by CMV exposure. Only TCR beta chains were sequenced in this cohort, and the absence of alpha or paired-chain data limited detectable features. A group of highly shared sequence variants was considered likely to be a technical artifact of the sequencing pipeline. Linkage disequilibrium might explain the correlated functional status among segregating V segments, but an unknown experimental factor could not be ruled out. According to the authors, the approach could potentially be generalized to other disease states and immunological phenotypes. Three of the identified cytomegalovirus-associated TCR beta chains were confirmed in vitro to be specific for cytomegalovirus antigens. Across donors, most TCR sequences were observed very rarely, whereas some public TCRs were present in many individuals. Immune exposure information for the cohort was limited to CMV serostatus. Because counts were too low, seventeen rarely observed V segments, including chromosome 9 orphons, were left out of the earlier analysis of a few hundred of the donors. In a later analysis, HLA-associated TCR beta chains showed more clonal expansion and lower generation probabilities than non-associated chains that were equally common. V-gene and J-gene trimming of TCR beta chains was associated with a missense DCLRE1C variant in a later genetic analysis, and the association was replicated in an independent cohort. In an earlier analysis of about 600 of the donors, most TCR beta V segments appeared in productive rearrangements about 87% or about 30% of the time, broadly matching IMGT annotations. In a later analysis, several top co-occurrence clusters were reported to appear linked to parvovirus B19, influenza, CMV and Epstein-Barr virus. A further reported finding was that TCR beta sequences accurately predicted the HLA-A and HLA-B alleles for most subjects in the first cohort. Because some donors lacked HLA typing at each locus, the association tests relied only on the typed subset. In a later analysis, some 18,000 TCR beta sequences were associated with specific HLA alleles at a false discovery rate of 0.05. Sequencing depth was assumed to be roughly uniform across donors in the presence/absence analyses, though that assumption may not hold. The study listed 150 to 200 TCR beta chains as associated with cytomegalovirus. In a later analysis, TCR association rates were found to vary across HLA loci, with the most associated TCRs seen for DRB1 alleles and the fewest for HLA-C alleles. A later genetic analysis reported fewer N-insertions in productive TCRs among donors in an Asian-associated ancestry cluster than the approximately 670-donor mean. When HLA alleles, especially DR and DQ, strongly co-occurred, attributing TCR associations to individual alleles was difficult.

Rearrangement joined TRBV7-2 to TRBJ2-7; matching of 5 bases hints at TRBD2 as the D gene. This receptor was taken from a man aged 35 to 55 in good health and CMV-seropositive. The material sequenced was PBMCs. The CDR3 protein is CASSLDWTGNPLYEQYF. At the DNA level, the sequence is TGTGCCAGCAGCTTAGACTGGACCGGGAATCCTCTCTACGAGCAGTACTTC.